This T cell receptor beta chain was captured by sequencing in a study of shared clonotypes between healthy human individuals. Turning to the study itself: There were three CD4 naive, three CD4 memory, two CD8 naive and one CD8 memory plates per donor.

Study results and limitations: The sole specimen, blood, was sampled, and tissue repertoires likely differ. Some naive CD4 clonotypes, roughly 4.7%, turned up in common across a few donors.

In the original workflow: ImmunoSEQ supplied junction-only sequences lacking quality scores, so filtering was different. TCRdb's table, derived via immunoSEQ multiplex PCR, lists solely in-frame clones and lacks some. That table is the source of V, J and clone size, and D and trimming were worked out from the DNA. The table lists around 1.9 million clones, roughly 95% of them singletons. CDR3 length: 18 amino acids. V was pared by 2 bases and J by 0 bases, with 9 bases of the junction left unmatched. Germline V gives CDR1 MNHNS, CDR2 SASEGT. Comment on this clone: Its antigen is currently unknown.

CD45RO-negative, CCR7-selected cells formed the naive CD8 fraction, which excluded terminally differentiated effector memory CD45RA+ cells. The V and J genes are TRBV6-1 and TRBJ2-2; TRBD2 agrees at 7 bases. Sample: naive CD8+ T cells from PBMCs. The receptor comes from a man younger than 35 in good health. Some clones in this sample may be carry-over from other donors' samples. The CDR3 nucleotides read TGTGCCAGCAGTGAAATAGAGGCTAGCGGTTCGAACACCGGGGAGCTGTTTTTT. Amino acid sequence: CASSEIEASGSNTGELFF.